The 20 T cell receptor beta chains below were found in one sample sequenced in a study of blood T cell repertoires in COVID-19. Using immunoSEQ multiplex PCR, the repertoire was profiled, and TCRdb retains in-frame clones only, with some absent. The data contain 160,000 or so clones, over 80% of them singletons. The sample was peripheral blood. Receptors originate from a man between 65 and 80 years old who had recovered from COVID-19.

The chain recombines TRBV4-2 with TRBJ1-3; TRBD1 might be the D (6 bases). V was clipped by 4 bases and J by 0 bases, with 16 bases between them. CDR1 and CDR2 (germline): LGHNA, YNFKEQ. The CDR3 loop spans 17 amino acids. The CDR3 DNA reads TGTGCCAGCAGCCCCATGCGGGGGGGCGCCTCTGGAAACACCATATATTTT. Protein sequence: CASSPMRGGASGNTIYF.

The chain carries TRBV4-3 and TRBJ2-7, with TRBD1 identical over 11 bases. Trimming took 3 bases from V and 6 from J; bases not matched to a gene: 10. The CDR3 is made up of 16 amino acids. Per the germline V gene, CDR1 is LGHNA and CDR2 is YSLEER. CDR3: CASSHFRDRGSSEQYF. CDR3 nucleotides: TGCGCCAGCAGCCACTTCCGGGACAGGGGGAGCAGCGAGCAGTACTTC.

The V call is TRBV25-1, the J call TRBJ2-6, with D perhaps matching TRBD2 (6 bases). CDR3 length: 18 amino acids. The V gene's germline CDR1 is MGHDK and CDR2 SYGVNS. Trimming took 6 bases from V and 6 from J, leaving 24 bases between them. The CDR3 loop is CASRAQGTAEGMANVLTF. CDR3 nucleotide sequence: TGTGCCAGCAGGGCCCAGGGTACAGCGGAGGGTATGGCCAACGTCCTGACTTTC.

The CDR3 here is CASSHFRQETQYF. CDR3 sequence (DNA): TGTGCCAGCAGCCATTTTCGGCAAGAGACCCAGTACTTC. The chain combines TRBV14 with TRBJ2-5, with D uncertain. Germline CDR1 reads SGHDN; CDR2 reads FVKESK. The length of the CDR3 is 13 residues. Trimming pared 3 bases from V and 2 bases from J, leaving 7 bases between.

As concerns this clone: A much more abundant neighbour one base away suggests this may be a read error. In the same sample, other DNA sequences code for this CDR3. This chain links TRBV7-2 with TRBJ2-1; possibly TRBD2 for D (6 bases). The V gene lost 4 bases and the J gene lost 0 bases, with 10 bases spanning the gap. The V gene's germline CDR1 is SGHTA and CDR2 FQGNSA. The CDR3 sequence is 15 residues long. CDR3 DNA: TGTGCCAGCAGCTCCTTAGCGGCCTCCTACAATGAGCAGTTCTTC. Its translation is CASSSLAASYNEQFF. Using reference TRBV7-2 and TRBJ2-1 for the parts outside the CDR3, the full variable domain is GAGVSQSPSNKVTEKGKDVELRCDPISGHTALYWYRQSLGQGLEFLIYFQGNSAPDKSGLPSDRFSAERTGGSVSTLTIQRTQQEDSAVYLCASSSLAASYNEQFFGPGTRLTVL.

This clone was detected a few times. The chain's CDR3 is CASSVAGQGRNEQFF. DNA for the CDR3: TGTGCCAGCAGCGTAGCGGGACAGGGACGCAATGAGCAGTTCTTC. The V call is TRBV9, the J call TRBJ2-1, with 9 bases fitting TRBD1. The CDR3 has 15 amino acids. V lost 0 bases to trimming and J lost 6 bases; unmatched junction nucleotides: 4. Germline V gene data show CDR1 as SGDLS and CDR2 as YYNGEE.

As regards this clone: An end of the junction differs from the germline gene, which may be a read error. The V gene is TRBV6-5, the J gene TRBJ1-2; D is perhaps TRBD1 (6 bases). This CDR3 has 13 amino acids. Germline loops: CDR1 MNHEY, CDR2 SVGAGI. CDR3 loop: CASSDSGAVSYTF. DNA for the CDR3: TGTGCCAGCAGTGACTCGGGGGCGGTCAGCTACACCTTC.

V is TRBV12-5 and J is TRBJ2-5; TRBD2 matches 7 bases. With 4 bases clipped from V and 5 bases from J, the junction kept 16 bases outside the gene matches. CDR3 length: 17 residues. CDR1 and CDR2 from the germline V gene are LGHNT and FRNRAP. The CDR3 loop reads CASGSLSSGKGPETQYF. DNA for the CDR3: TGTGCTAGTGGTTCCCTTTCTAGCGGAAAGGGACCGGAGACCCAGTACTTC.

CDR3 in amino acids: CASSIIPGRGNIQYF. In DNA, the CDR3 is TGTGCCAGTAGTATAATCCCAGGGAGGGGAAACATTCAGTACTTC. This chain joins TRBV19 and TRBJ2-4; 7 bases are shared with TRBD2. The CDR3 has 15 residues. Germline V gives CDR1 LNHDA, CDR2 SQIVND (reference sequence). V lost 2 bases to trimming and J lost 6 bases; unmatched junction nucleotides: 7.

The chain is built from TRBV11-3 and TRBJ2-1; 9 bases align to TRBD2. The J segment lost 1 base and the V segment lost 2 bases, leaving 6 bases of the junction unmatched. CDR1 and CDR2 from the germline V gene are SGHNT and YENEEA. This CDR3 is 17 amino acids long. CDR3 sequence (DNA): TGTGCCAGCAGCTTAACGGCGGGAGGGCCTTCCTACAATGAGCAGTTCTTC. It is translated as CASSLTAGGPSYNEQFF.

The J gene is TRBJ1-5, the V gene TRBV28; D is perhaps TRBD1 (6 bases). From germline, CDR1 is MDHEN and CDR2 SYDVKM. V shed 6 bases and J shed 6 bases, with 21 bases lying between them. The CDR3 has 16 amino acids. For the CDR3, the DNA is TGTGCCAGCAGGAGGTCCGGGGGGGCGGTAAGTCAGCCCCAGCATTTT. Amino acid sequence: CASRRSGGAVSQPQHF.

The chain carries TRBV11-2 and TRBJ2-3; perhaps TRBD2 as D (6 bases). Looked up from germline, CDR1 is SGHAT and CDR2 is FQNNGV. V was trimmed by 6 bases and J by 3 bases, leaving 10 bases between them. The CDR3 spans 13 residues. CDR3 sequence: CASRKEGTDTQYF. The CDR3 DNA is TGTGCCAGCAGGAAGGAGGGAACAGATACGCAGTATTTT.

The rearrangement joins TRBV6-5 to TRBJ1-2; TRBD1 aligns across 9 bases. The CDR3 is made up of 13 amino acids. Trimming took 6 bases from V and 7 from J; bases not matched to a gene: 6. CDR1 is MNHEY and CDR2 is SVGAGI in the germline V gene. This CDR3 is CASSGTGRGGYTF. The CDR3 region has the DNA TGTGCCAGCAGCGGGACAGGGAGAGGTGGCTACACCTTC.

The chain carries TRBV2 and TRBJ2-7; 9 bases fit TRBD1. The germline gives CDR1 SNHLY, CDR2 FYNNEI. The CDR3 sequence is 13 residues long. V gave up 6 bases and J gave up 4 bases; unmatched junction bases: 4. The chain's CDR3 is CASRGTGSYEQYF. The CDR3, as DNA: TGTGCCAGCAGGGGGACAGGGTCGTACGAGCAGTACTTC.

This rearrangement joins TRBV18 to TRBJ2-7; 10 bases match TRBD1. V lost 3 bases and J lost 4; bases outside the gene matches: 6. The CDR3 runs 15 residues. CDR1 is KGHSH, CDR2 LQKENI, per germline. The CDR3 nucleotides are TGTGCCAGCTCACCCGGACAGGGGGGATTATACGAGCAGTACTTC. This encodes CASSPGQGGLYEQYF.

The J gene is TRBJ1-2, the V gene TRBV5-4, with a weak D call TRBD1 (6 bases). V was pared by 3 bases and J by 4 bases, with 13 bases between. CDR1 SGHNT and CDR2 YYREEE come from the germline V gene (reference sequence). The CDR3 runs to 14 residues. CDR3 in DNA: TGTGCCAGCAGCTCCCCGACAGGTAGCTATGGCTACACCTTC. The encoded protein is CASSSPTGSYGYTF.

This sequence joins TRBV7-3 and TRBJ2-5, with 14 positions matching TRBD2. V lost 5 bases and J lost 4; bases outside the gene matches: 3. CDR1 is SGHTA and CDR2 is FQGTGA in the germline V gene. The CDR3 spans 15 residues. The CDR3 spells CASSSGTSGGETQYF. For the CDR3, the DNA is TGTGCCAGCAGCAGCGGGACTAGCGGGGGAGAGACCCAGTACTTC.

This sequence joins TRBV11-2 and TRBJ1-1; unclear D gene. V dropped 1 base and J dropped 4 bases, with 10 bases sitting between them. Germline V gene sequence: CDR1 SGHAT, CDR2 FQNNGV. The length of the CDR3 is 14 residues. CDR3 region: CASSLAGKVTEAFF. CDR3 sequence (DNA): TGTGCCAGCAGCTTAGCGGGAAAGGTCACTGAAGCTTTCTTT.

V gene TRBV9 combines with J gene TRBJ2-5; 10 bases align to TRBD1. From germline, CDR1 is SGDLS and CDR2 YYNGEE. The V and J ends lost 7 bases and 5 bases, in that order; junction bases with no gene match: 8. This CDR3 is 14 amino acids long. This CDR3 is CASGRDRGSETQYF. DNA for the CDR3: TGTGCCAGCGGCCGGGACAGGGGATCGGAGACCCAGTACTTC.

V is TRBV5-1 and J is TRBJ2-7; 7 bases agree with TRBD1. This CDR3 is built from 14 residues. V lost 3 bases and J lost 0; bases outside the gene matches: 3. Per germline, CDR1 SGHRS and CDR2 YFSETQ. CDR3 in DNA: TGCGCCAGCAGCTCGGGACAGTACTCCTACGAGCAGTACTTC. Protein sequence: CASSSGQYSYEQYF. The full variable domain, rest sourced from reference TRBV5-1 and TRBJ2-7, is KAGVTQTPRYLIKTRGQQVTLSCSPISGHRSVSWYQQTPGQGLQFLFEYFSETQRNKGNFPGRFSGRQFSNSRSEMNVSTLELGDSALYLCASSSGQYSYEQYFGPGTRLTVT.